This TCR beta chain was observed in a study of T cells in narcolepsy. Study background: Healthy controls were enrolled alongside patients with narcolepsy type 1 or type 2. General study results and limits: HCRT-specific and TRIB2-specific autoreactive clonotypes appeared among same-patient CSF and blood CD4+ clonotypes.

As concerns this clone: Its antigen is still unknown.

Sequenced by immunoSEQ multiplex PCR; TCRdb stores in-frame clones only, minus some. The data show some 30,000 clones, around 86% seen once. The CDR3 has 17 amino acids. Germline V gene data show CDR1 as SGHTA and CDR2 as FQGNSA. V lost 3 bases and J lost 8; bases outside the gene matches: 15. The chain links TRBV7-2 to TRBJ2-1, with 8 positions matching TRBD2. Sequencing was performed on memory (CD45RA-) CD4+ T cells from blood. The TCR was taken from a human donor in good health. CDR3 bases: TGTGCCAGCAGCTTCGCGGCCGGGGGGGCCTTCCTACATGAGCAGTTCTTC. Protein sequence: CASSFAAGGAFLHEQFF.